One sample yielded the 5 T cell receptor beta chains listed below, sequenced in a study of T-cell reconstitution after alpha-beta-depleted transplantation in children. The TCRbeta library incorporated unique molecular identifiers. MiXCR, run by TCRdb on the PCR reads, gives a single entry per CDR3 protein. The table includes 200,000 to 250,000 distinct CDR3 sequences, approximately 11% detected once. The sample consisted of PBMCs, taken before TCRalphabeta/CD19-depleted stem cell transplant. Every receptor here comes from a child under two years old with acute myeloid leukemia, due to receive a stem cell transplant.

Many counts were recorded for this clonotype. This CDR3 is CASSSIGGETQYF. As DNA, the CDR3 is TGTGCCAGCAGCTCGATCGGGGGAGAGACCCAGTACTTC. The chain uses TRBV5-4 and TRBJ2-5; tentatively, D is TRBD2 (6 bases). There are 13 residues in the CDR3. The germline CDR1 and CDR2 sequences are SGHNT and YYREEE (reference sequence). The ends were cut back, 3 bases at V and 4 bases at J, with 10 bases in the middle.

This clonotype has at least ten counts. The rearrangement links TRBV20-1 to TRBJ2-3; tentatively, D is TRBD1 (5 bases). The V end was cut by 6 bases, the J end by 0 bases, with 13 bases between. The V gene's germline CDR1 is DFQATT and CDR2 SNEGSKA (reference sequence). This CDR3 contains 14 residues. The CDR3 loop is CSALLGESTDTQYF. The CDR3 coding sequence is TGCAGTGCCCTCCTAGGGGAAAGCACAGATACGCAGTATTTT.

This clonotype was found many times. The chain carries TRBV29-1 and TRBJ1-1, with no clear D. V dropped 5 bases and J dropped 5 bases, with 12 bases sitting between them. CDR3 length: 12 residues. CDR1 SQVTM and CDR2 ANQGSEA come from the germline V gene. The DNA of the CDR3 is TGCAGCGTTTATATCGGTGGGACTGAAGCTTTCTTT. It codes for CSVYIGGTEAFF. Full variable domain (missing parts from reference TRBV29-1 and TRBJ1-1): SAVISQKPSRDICQRGTSLTIQCQVDSQVTMMFWYRQQPGQSLTLIATANQGSEATYESGFVIDKFPISRPNLTFSTLTVSNMSPEDSSIYLCSVYIGGTEAFFGQGTRLTVV.

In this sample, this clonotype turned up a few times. In DNA, the CDR3 is TGCAGTGCCGAGACAGGGGTGGAGACCCAGTACTTC. This gives the protein CSAETGVETQYF. The chain uses TRBV20-1 and TRBJ2-5; 8 bases are shared with TRBD1. This CDR3 comprises 12 residues. Germline V gene data show CDR1 as DFQATT and CDR2 as SNEGSKA (reference sequence). J was trimmed by 5 bases and V by 6 bases; bases with no gene match: 5.

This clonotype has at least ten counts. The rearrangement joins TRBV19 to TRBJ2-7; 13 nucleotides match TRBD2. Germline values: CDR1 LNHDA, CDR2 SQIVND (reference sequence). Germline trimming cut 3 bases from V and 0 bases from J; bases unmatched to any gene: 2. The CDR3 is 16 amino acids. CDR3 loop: CASSIRTSGSSYEQYF. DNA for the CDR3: TGTGCCAGTAGTATCAGGACTAGCGGGAGCTCCTACGAGCAGTACTTC.